This T cell receptor beta chain was sequenced in a study of T cell repertoires in cytomegalovirus infection. Study at large: TCR beta signatures that were public indicated CMV infection and matching HLA type. General observations from the study: Ex vivo, HLA-C-restricted CMV-specific TCR beta clonotypes prevailed over the rest of the response.

TCRdb reprocessed the reads via MiXCR and lists one record per CDR3 protein. This sample has more than 400,000 distinct CDR3 sequences; less than 30% occur once, and the top ten carry about 13%. This CDR3 is built from 16 residues. Per the germline V gene, CDR1 is KGHDR and CDR2 is SFDVKD. Trimming shortened V by 0 bases and J by 4 bases, and 12 bases separated the two germline ends. This clonotype was counted at least ten times. The antigen is unknown. The origin of this receptor is a human donor in good health (CMV status not recorded). Some clones in this sample may be carry-over from other donors' samples. Sequencing input: PBMCs. The J gene is TRBJ2-1, the V gene TRBV24-1; D tentatively reads TRBD1 or TRBD2 (5 bases each). This CDR3 reads CATSDLYGDGYNEQFF. The CDR3 region has the DNA TGTGCCACCAGTGATTTGTACGGGGACGGATACAATGAGCAGTTCTTC.